The subject of this entry is one T cell receptor beta chain. This CDR3 has 15 amino acids. V was clipped by 4 bases and J by 3 bases, with 14 bases between them. CDR1 SNHLY and CDR2 FYNNEI come from the germline V gene. The sample belongs to a study of blood T cell repertoires in COVID-19. The overall study: PBMCs, B-cell-depleted T cells, or T cells were the source of the cDNA or gDNA that made up the material.

Seattle patient enrollment occurred during active infection, with longitudinal follow-up thereafter. As originally analysed: Amplification with reference gene primers provided the estimates of nucleated cell counts. TCRdb keeps only in-frame clones here, not all; method: immunoSEQ multiplex PCR. V and J calls and clone size are as listed in that table; D and trimming were resolved from the DNA. This table has 200,000 to 250,000 clones, around 83% appearing once. Sequencing was carried out using peripheral blood. This TCR was recovered from an older woman with COVID-19, enrolled during active disease. The V and J genes are TRBV2 and TRBJ2-3; tentative D call: TRBD2 (7 bases). The CDR3 sequence is CASSGLEGGTDTQYF. The CDR3 nucleotides are TGTGCCAGCAGTGGACTAGAGGGGGGGACAGATACGCAGTATTTT.